The entry below gives a single T cell receptor (beta chain) sequence along with its context. In germline, CDR1 is MGHRA, CDR2 YSYEKL. This CDR3 spans 16 amino acids. After removal of 4 bases from V and 1 base from J, the junction contained 7 bases not matched to a gene. In the authors' workflow: Quantification of nucleated cells was approximated via reference gene primer amplification. Libraries were prepared by immunoSEQ multiplex PCR; TCRdb keeps only in-frame clonotypes and omits some of them. Clone size and the V and J calls come from that table; the DNA yielded D and trimming. This table holds roughly 500,000 clones, around 85% found once. Participants, roughly 18 to 89 years old, spanned about 26 US areas. Symptom resolution, clearance, or two negative PCRs marked donors in Cohort 3 as recovered. This sample is part of a study of blood T cell repertoires in COVID-19.

Material: PBMCs or T cells enriched from blood (not recorded which). The TCR sequence derives from a woman aged 55-69 years who had recovered from COVID-19. This chain links TRBV4-1 with TRBJ1-1; TRBD1 matches at 9 bases. The CDR3 protein is CASSPRAGQGNTEAFF. DNA of the CDR3: TGCGCCAGCAGCCCAAGAGCGGGACAGGGGAACACTGAAGCTTTCTTT.